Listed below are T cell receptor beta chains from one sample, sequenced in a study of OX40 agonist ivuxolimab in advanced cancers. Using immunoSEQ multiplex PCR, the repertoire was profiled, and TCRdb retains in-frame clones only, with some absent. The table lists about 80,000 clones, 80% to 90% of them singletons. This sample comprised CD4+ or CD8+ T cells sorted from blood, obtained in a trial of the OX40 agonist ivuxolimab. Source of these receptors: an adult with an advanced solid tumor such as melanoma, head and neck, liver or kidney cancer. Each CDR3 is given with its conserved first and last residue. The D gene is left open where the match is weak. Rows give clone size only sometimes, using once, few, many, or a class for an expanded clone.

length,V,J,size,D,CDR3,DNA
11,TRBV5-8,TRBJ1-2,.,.,CASSFRYGYTF,TGTGCCAGCAGCTTCCGGTATGGCTACACCTTC
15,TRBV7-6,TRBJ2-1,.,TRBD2,CASSLARGADNEQFF,TGTGCCAGCAGCTTAGCGCGGGGGGCCGACAATGAGCAGTTCTTC
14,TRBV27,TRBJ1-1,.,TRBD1,CASKGQGESTEAFF,TGTGCCAGCAAAGGACAGGGGGAGAGCACTGAAGCTTTCTTT
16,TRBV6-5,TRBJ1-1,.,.,CASSYSFRGSNTEAFF,TGTGCCAGCAGTTACTCGTTTCGGGGGTCGAACACTGAAGCTTTCTTT
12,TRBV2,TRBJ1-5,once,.,CASTRGNQPQHF,TGTGCCAGCACTAGGGGGAATCAGCCCCAGCATTTT
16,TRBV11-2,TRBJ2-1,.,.,CASSLVAGQIYNEQFF,TGTGCCAGCAGCTTAGTGGCGGGCCAGATTTACAATGAGCAGTTCTTC
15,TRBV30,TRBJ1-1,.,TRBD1,CAWSATNRGPTEAFF,TGTGCCTGGAGTGCTACCAACAGGGGGCCCACTGAAGCTTTCTTT
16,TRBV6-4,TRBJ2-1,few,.,CASSDFSVFGPWKQFF,TGTGCCAGCAGTGACTTTTCGGTCTTCGGGCCTTGGAAACAGTTCTTC
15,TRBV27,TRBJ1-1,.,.,CASSPMGRGRTEAFF,TGTGCCAGCAGTCCGATGGGTCGGGGAAGAACTGAAGCTTTCTTT
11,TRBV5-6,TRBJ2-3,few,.,CASSRADTQYF,TGTGCCAGCAGCCGAGCAGATACGCAGTATTTT
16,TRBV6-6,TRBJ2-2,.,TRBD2,CASIGPLAGETGELFF,TGTGCCAGCATCGGCCCGCTAGCGGGAGAAACCGGGGAGCTGTTTTTT
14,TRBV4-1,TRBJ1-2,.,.,CASSQIGQVYGYTF,TGCGCCAGCAGCCAGATAGGGCAGGTCTATGGCTACACCTTC
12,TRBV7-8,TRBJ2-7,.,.,CASSLVPAEQYF,TGTGCCAGCAGCTTAGTCCCCGCCGAGCAGTACTTC
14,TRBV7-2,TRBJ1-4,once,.,CASSPRMVNEKLFF,TGTGCCAGCAGCCCTCGTATGGTTAATGAAAAACTGTTTTTT
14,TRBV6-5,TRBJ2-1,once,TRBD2,CASSRTSGYNEQFF,TGTGCCAGCAGTAGGACTAGCGGGTACAATGAGCAGTTCTTC
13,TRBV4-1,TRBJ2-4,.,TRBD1,CASSQRTGDIQYF,TGCGCCAGCAGTCAGCGGACAGGGGACATTCAGTACTTC